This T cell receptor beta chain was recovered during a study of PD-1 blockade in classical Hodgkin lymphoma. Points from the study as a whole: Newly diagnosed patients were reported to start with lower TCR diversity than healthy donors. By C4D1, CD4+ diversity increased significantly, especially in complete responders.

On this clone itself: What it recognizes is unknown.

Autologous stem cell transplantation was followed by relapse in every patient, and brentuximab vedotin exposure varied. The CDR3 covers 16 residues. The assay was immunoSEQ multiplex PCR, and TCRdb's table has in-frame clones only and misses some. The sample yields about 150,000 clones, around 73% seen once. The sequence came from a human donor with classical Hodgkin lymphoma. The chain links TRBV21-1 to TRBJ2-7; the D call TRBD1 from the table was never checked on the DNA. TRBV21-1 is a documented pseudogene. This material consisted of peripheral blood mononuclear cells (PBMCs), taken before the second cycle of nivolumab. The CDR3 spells CASPNPPTVLSYEQYF. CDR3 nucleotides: TGTGCCAGCCCCAATCCCCCGACAGTTCTTAGCTACGAGCAGTACTTC.